Listed below are T cell receptor beta chains from one sample, sequenced in a study of cytomegalovirus exposure and HLA in healthy donors. Assay: immunoSEQ multiplex PCR; the TCRdb copy retains only in-frame clones and omits some. The table records 95,000 to 150,000 clones, around 80% of them present only once. The specimen sequenced was PBMCs. These receptors were taken from a woman in her 40s in good health and CMV-seropositive. Each CDR3 is given with its conserved first and last residue. The D gene is left open where the match is weak. Size values are once, few and many counts, or a class for expanded clones, and some rows have none.

clone_size,v_call,j_call,cdr3_length,d_call,cdr3_nt,cdr3_aa
few,TRBV5-5,TRBJ1-1,14,.,TGTGCCAGCAGCCGCGGGACGGCGAACACTGAAGCTTTCTTT,CASSRGTANTEAFF
.,TRBV25-1,TRBJ2-5,17,.,TGTGCCAGCAGTGAATCGTTTACAGGGTGGCGAGGGGAGGGCCAGTACTTC,CASSESFTGWRGEGQYF
.,TRBV25-1,TRBJ1-2,12,.,TGTGCCAGCAGTGTAGGCGGGACCGGCTACACCTTC,CASSVGGTGYTF
.,TRBV7-2,TRBJ2-1,14,TRBD1,TGTGCCAGCAGCTTAGCGACAGGGGGCCATGAGCAGTTCTTC,CASSLATGGHEQFF
.,TRBV6-8,TRBJ2-1,17,TRBD2,TGTGCCAGCAGTTACTTCCCTTTAGCGGGAGTCTACAATGAGCAGTTCTTC,CASSYFPLAGVYNEQFF
.,TRBV7-2,TRBJ2-1,14,TRBD2,TGTGCCAGCAGCTTATCCAATAGCGGGAGGGAGGGGTTCTTC,CASSLSNSGREGFF
few,TRBV2,TRBJ1-3,16,.,TGTGCCAGCAGTGCTCGCGGGGTCAGCTCTGGAAACACCATATATTTT,CASSARGVSSGNTIYF
.,TRBV2,TRBJ2-2,12,.,TGTGCCAGCAGCGGCGGATACGGGGAGCTGTTTTTT,CASSGGYGELFF
.,TRBV10-3,TRBJ2-5,15,TRBD1,TGTGCCAGCTTAGGGACAGGGGAGGCCCAAGAGACCCAGTACTTC,CASLGTGEAQETQYF
.,TRBV30,TRBJ1-1,15,.,TGTGCCTGGAGTCCCCGGGGTCGGGGGAACACTGAAGCTTTCTTT,CAWSPRGRGNTEAFF
.,TRBV6-1,TRBJ1-2,11,.,TGTGCCAGCAGCCGGGACTATGGCTACACCTTC,CASSRDYGYTF